This TCR beta chain was retrieved from a study of T cell changes during pregnancy in multiple sclerosis. The CDR3 totals 12 residues. The V gene's germline CDR1 is MNHNY and CDR2 SVGAGI (reference sequence). Trimming removed 2 bases at V and 4 bases at J, with 3 bases between. The repertoire was sequenced with immunoSEQ multiplex PCR; TCRdb's copy has only in-frame clones and lacks some. The sample contains 58,000 or so clones, over 80% of which appear only once. Sequencing used peripheral blood, obtained in the first trimester of pregnancy. The chain combines TRBV6-6 with TRBJ1-5; D is unresolved. The sequence was collected from a female donor with multiple sclerosis, enrolled in a pregnancy study. CDR3 bases: TGTGCCAGCAGTTACCGTAATCAGCCCCAGCATTTT. This gives the protein CASSYRNQPQHF.